These 15 T cell receptor beta chains share one sample of origin, sequenced in a study of blood T cells in healthy people across ages. Together with a sample-barcoded 5' primer, a J-beta primer mix was included in a second PCR lasting 7 to 11 cycles. TCRdb called the 5' RACE reads again in MiXCR, with one record for every CDR3 protein. Among about 930,000 distinct CDR3 sequences listed, 25% to 30% were seen once. Separately, the same data were catalogued under a study of T cells of mothers and their children.

Input material: blood. All receptors come from a woman between 40 and 50 years old in good health.

This clonotype has ten or more counts. The chain carries TRBV20-1 and TRBJ2-2, with TRBD1 matching 9 bases. Germline lookup yields CDR1 DFQATT and CDR2 SNEGSKA (reference sequence). V was pared by 6 bases and J by 5 bases, with 16 bases of the junction left unmatched. The CDR3 is made up of 17 amino acids. Here the CDR3 reads CSALGGRTGEGTGELFF. CDR3 nucleotide sequence: TGCAGTGCCCTCGGGGGCCGGACAGGGGAAGGTACCGGGGAGCTGTTTTTT.

The rearrangement uses TRBV5-5 and TRBJ1-2; no clear D gene. The V end lost 5 bases, the J end lost 7 bases, and 18 bases lay between the germline ends. This CDR3 spans 14 amino acids. CDR1 is SGHKS, CDR2 YYEKEE, per germline (reference sequence). The CDR3 DNA follows: TGTGCCAGCAGTGTGGGGTTCCAGGCCTCTGGCTACACCTTC. Amino acids: CASSVGFQASGYTF.

V gene TRBV6-2 or TRBV6-3 combines with J gene TRBJ2-1; possibly TRBD2 for D (7 bases). The CDR3 covers 16 residues. Germline-derived CDR1 and CDR2 are MNHEY and SVGEGT. Trimming removed 2 bases from V and 13 bases from J, with 24 bases in between. The CDR3 DNA sequence: TGTGCCAGCAGTTACAGGACTAGAGGACAACATGGGGGCCAGTTCTTC. Its translation is CASSYRTRGQHGGQFF.

This clonotype was recorded a few times. The chain links TRBV28 to TRBJ2-7; D is undetermined. The CDR3 covers 11 residues. Trimming took off 5 bases at V and 6 bases at J, with 8 bases between the two ends. CDR1 and CDR2 from the germline V gene are MDHEN and SYDVKM. CDR3: CASSIRSEQYF. For the CDR3, the DNA is TGTGCCAGCAGTATCCGCTCCGAGCAGTACTTC.

This clonotype was seen at least ten times. V is TRBV5-6 and J is TRBJ1-1; 11 nucleotides agree with TRBD1. Trimming took 3 bases from V and 3 from J; bases not matched to a gene: 4. Germline loops: CDR1 SGHDT, CDR2 YYEEEE. This CDR3 is built from 15 residues. The CDR3 DNA reads as TGTGCCAGCAGCTATGGACAGGGGGCTTACACTGAAGCTTTCTTT. Its protein is CASSYGQGAYTEAFF.

About this clonotype itself: Sequence at one end of the junction differs from germline and may be a read error. The CDR3 sequence: CASSLVRDGGLAGGPNERYF. The DNA for the CDR3 is TGTGCCAGCAGCTTAGTTCGGGATGGGGGACTAGCGGGGGGGCCGAACGAGCGGTACTTC. The rearrangement links TRBV7-2 to TRBJ2-7; 16 bases are shared with TRBD2. This CDR3 contains 20 residues. Per germline, CDR1 SGHTA and CDR2 FQGNSA.

The chain uses TRBV6-2 or TRBV6-3 and TRBJ1-1; TRBD1 might be the D (5 bases). CDR3 length: 13 amino acids. CDR1 is MNHEY, CDR2 SVGEGT, per germline. V lost 0 bases and J lost 9, with 11 bases in between. CDR3 nucleotides: TGTGCCAGCAGTTACTCTCGCCAGGGAAAAGCTTTCTTT. Encoded protein: CASSYSRQGKAFF.

As for this clonotype: Just one base apart from a much larger clone, this may be a read error. The chain combines TRBV29-1 with TRBJ2-7; TRBD1 aligns across 7 bases. After removal of 5 bases from V and 7 bases from J, the junction contained 11 bases not matched to a gene. The CDR3 is made up of 13 amino acids. Germline loops: CDR1 SQVTM, CDR2 ANQGSEA. CDR3 coding DNA: TGCAGCGTTTCCGGGACAGACTCCAATGAGCAGTACTTC. This encodes CSVSGTDSNEQYF.

This chain joins TRBV6-1 and TRBJ1-6; no reliable D call. Between the trimmed V and J ends, which lost 2 bases and 9 bases, there was a span of 8 bases. Germline V gives CDR1 MNHNS, CDR2 SASEGT. This CDR3 is built from 13 residues. CDR3: CASSELSVSPLHF. CDR3 sequence (DNA): TGTGCCAGCAGTGAATTAAGCGTTTCACCCCTCCACTTT.

The sample holds many counts of this clonotype. The CDR3 coding sequence is TGCGCCAGCAGCCAAGAGGGAGGGAGTAACTACAATGAGCAGTTCTTC. Residues: CASSQEGGSNYNEQFF. The chain has TRBV4-1 and TRBJ2-1, with 7 bases that match TRBD2. V was pared by 0 bases and J by 3 bases, with 5 bases of the junction left unmatched. The length of the CDR3 is 16 residues. The V gene's germline CDR1 is MGHRA and CDR2 YSYEKL.

This clonotype was counted ten times or more. The chain employs TRBV7-3 and TRBJ2-7; 11 bases align to TRBD1. Germline lookup yields CDR1 SGHTA and CDR2 FQGTGA. The CDR3 totals 13 residues. The ends lost 3 bases at V and 6 bases at J; junction bases unmatched: 1. The CDR3: CASSLGQGGEQYF. Here the CDR3 DNA reads TGTGCCAGCAGCTTGGGACAGGGGGGCGAGCAGTACTTC.

The V and J genes are TRBV27 and TRBJ1-6; 8 bases map to TRBD1. Losses at the gene ends were 5 bases for V and 17 bases for J; bases not matched to a gene: 14. Germline CDR1 MNHEY, CDR2 SMNVEV (reference sequence). This CDR3 has 14 residues. Written as DNA, the CDR3 is TGTGCCAGCAGTCCGAGGACAGGGTTGCCCCAAATCCACTTT. Protein product: CASSPRTGLPQIHF.

This chain links TRBV11-2 with TRBJ1-6; unclear D gene. Germline values: CDR1 SGHAT, CDR2 FQNNGV. With 5 bases removed from V and 6 bases from J, the gap between germline ends came to 17 bases. The CDR3 covers 16 residues. The CDR3 DNA reads TGTGCCAGCAGCCCCCTCGGCCGGACCTTTAATTCACCCCTCCACTTT. It translates to CASSPLGRTFNSPLHF.

In the case of this clonotype: An end of the junction does not agree with germline; a read error may underlie this. The CDR3 region is CTSSLEGRAIDYGYTF. CDR3 bases: TGTACCAGCAGCTTAGAGGGGAGGGCTATCGACTATGGCTACACCTTC. The chain uses TRBV7-6 and TRBJ1-2; perhaps TRBD1 as D (5 bases). The CDR3 contains 16 residues. Germline V lookup: CDR1 SGHVS, CDR2 FNYEAQ.

This clonotype was detected ten times or more. This chain uses TRBV12-3 or TRBV12-4 with TRBJ1-2; D uncertain. The CDR3 extends over 13 amino acids. The germline V and J ends were trimmed by 6 bases and 2 bases, with 10 bases remaining between them. In nucleotides, the CDR3 is TGTGCCAGCAGCAACCGGGCCAACTATGGCTACACCTTC. This translates into CASSNRANYGYTF.